Sequencing of this TCR beta chain was carried out in a study of vaccination effects on CD4 cells after COVID-19. The wider study: Sampling of a few convalescent patients occurred early (day +14) and late post-vaccination.

Under the ViraFEST assay, PBMC were stimulated with viral peptide pools so that antigen-specific CD4+ T cells expanded. Sequencing was performed afterwards. Subsequent to a culture period of around eleven days, CD4+ T cells were isolated. Sometime from March through December 2020, the person acquired a SARS-CoV-2 infection that PCR confirmed. Either the mRNA-1273 or the BNT162b2 vaccine was given to participants as two doses. Concerning this clone: The target antigen is unknown.

Germline CDR1 is SGHKS and CDR2 is YYEKEE (reference sequence). The V end lost 0 bases, the J end lost 4 bases, and 13 bases lay between the germline ends. The CDR3 sequence is 15 residues long. Clones were read by immunoSEQ multiplex PCR, and TCRdb kept only the in-frame ones, dropping some. This sample has 14,000 or so clones; about 78% occur once, and the top ten carry around 17%. The chain joins TRBV5-5 to TRBJ1-1; D possibly corresponds to TRBD1 (5 bases). The TCR originated in a human donor who had a prior SARS-CoV-2 infection. The sample here was CD4+ T cells from PBMCs cultured with SARS-CoV-2 spike peptides, taken after COVID-19 vaccination. CDR3 nucleotide sequence: TGTGCCAGCAGCTTGGAATGGGGCGGGGGCACTGAAGCTTTCTTT. Its protein is CASSLEWGGGTEAFF.